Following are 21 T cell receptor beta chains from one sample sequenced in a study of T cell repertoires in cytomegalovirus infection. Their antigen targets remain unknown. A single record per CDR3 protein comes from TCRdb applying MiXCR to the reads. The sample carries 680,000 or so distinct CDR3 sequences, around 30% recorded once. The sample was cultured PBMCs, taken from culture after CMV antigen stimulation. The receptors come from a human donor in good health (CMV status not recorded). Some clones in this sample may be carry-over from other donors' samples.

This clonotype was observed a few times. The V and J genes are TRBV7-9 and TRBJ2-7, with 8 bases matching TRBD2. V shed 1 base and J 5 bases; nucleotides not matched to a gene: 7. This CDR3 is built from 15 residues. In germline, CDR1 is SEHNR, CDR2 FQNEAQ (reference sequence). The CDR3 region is CASSLVRAAGDEQYF. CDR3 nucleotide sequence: TGTGCCAGCAGCTTAGTTAGGGCAGCGGGAGACGAGCAGTACTTC.

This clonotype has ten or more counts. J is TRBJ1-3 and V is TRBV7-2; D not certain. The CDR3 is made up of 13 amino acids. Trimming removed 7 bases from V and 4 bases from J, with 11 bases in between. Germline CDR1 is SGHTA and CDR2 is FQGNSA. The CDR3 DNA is TGTGCCAGCACCGAGGATACAGGAAACACCATATATTTT. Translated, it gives CASTEDTGNTIYF.

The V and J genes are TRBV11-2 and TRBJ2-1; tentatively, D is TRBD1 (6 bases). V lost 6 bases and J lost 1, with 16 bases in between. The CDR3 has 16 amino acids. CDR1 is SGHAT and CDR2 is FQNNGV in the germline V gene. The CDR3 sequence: CASSFRGGRSYNEQFF. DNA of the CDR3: TGTGCCAGCAGTTTTAGAGGGGGTAGATCCTACAATGAGCAGTTCTTC.

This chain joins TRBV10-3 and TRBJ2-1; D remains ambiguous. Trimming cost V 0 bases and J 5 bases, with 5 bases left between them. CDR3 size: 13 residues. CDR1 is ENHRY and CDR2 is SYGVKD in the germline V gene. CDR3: CAISESEDNEQFF. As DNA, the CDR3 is TGTGCCATCAGTGAGTCAGAAGACAATGAGCAGTTCTTC.

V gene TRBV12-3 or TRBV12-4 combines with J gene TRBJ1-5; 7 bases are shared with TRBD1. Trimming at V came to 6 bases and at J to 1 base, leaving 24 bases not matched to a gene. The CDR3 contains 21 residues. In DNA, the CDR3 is TGTGCCAGCAGCCGAAGTCGAAGACAGGGATATCGCCCTTTAAGCAATCAGCCCCAGCATTTT. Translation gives CASSRSRRQGYRPLSNQPQHF.

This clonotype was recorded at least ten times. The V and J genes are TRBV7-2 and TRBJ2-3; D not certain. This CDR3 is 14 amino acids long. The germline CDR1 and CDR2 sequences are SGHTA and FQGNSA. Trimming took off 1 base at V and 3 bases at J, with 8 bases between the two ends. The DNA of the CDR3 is TGTGCCAGCAGCTTAGGAGTAGGTACAGATACGCAGTATTTT. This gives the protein CASSLGVGTDTQYF.

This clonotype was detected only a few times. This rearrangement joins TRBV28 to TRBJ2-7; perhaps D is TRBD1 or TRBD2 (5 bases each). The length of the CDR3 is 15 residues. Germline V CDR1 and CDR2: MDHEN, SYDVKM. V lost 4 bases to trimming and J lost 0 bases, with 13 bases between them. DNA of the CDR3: TGTGCCAGCAGTTCCCCGGGGCTAAGCTCCTACGAGCAGTACTTC. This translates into CASSSPGLSSYEQYF.

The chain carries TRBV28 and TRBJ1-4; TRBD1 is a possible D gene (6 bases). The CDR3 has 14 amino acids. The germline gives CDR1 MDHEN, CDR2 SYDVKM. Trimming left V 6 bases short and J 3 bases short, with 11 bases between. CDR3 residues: CASSKQGPNEKLFF. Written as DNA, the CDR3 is TGTGCCAGCAGCAAACAGGGACCTAATGAAAAACTGTTTTTT.

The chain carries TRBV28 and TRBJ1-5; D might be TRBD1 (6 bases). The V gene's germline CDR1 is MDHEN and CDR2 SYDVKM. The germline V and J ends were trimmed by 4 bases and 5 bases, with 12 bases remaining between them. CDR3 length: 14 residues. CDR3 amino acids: CASSYIQGYQPQHF. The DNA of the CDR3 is TGTGCCAGCAGTTATATACAGGGTTATCAGCCCCAGCATTTT.

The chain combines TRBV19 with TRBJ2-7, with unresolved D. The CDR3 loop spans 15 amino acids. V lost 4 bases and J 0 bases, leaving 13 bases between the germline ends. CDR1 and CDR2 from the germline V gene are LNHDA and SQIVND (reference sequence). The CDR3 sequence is CASSRERAVSYEQYF. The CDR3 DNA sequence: TGTGCCAGTAGTAGGGAAAGGGCAGTCTCCTACGAGCAGTACTTC.

CDR3 bases: TGCAGCGTAGTGGGACAGGGGAACACTGAAGCTTTCTTT. Encoded protein: CSVVGQGNTEAFF. The chain joins TRBV29-1 to TRBJ1-1; 9 positions agree with TRBD1. Trimming removed 6 bases from V and 1 base from J; junction bases left unmatched: 3. CDR1 SQVTM and CDR2 ANQGSEA come from the germline V gene. The CDR3 spans 13 residues.

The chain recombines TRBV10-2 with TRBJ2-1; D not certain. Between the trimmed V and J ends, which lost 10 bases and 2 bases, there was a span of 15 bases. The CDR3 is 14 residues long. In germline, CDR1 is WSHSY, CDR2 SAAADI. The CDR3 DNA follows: TGCGCCACCGCCCCGTGGGCCACCTACAATGAGCAGTTCTTC. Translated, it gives CATAPWATYNEQFF.

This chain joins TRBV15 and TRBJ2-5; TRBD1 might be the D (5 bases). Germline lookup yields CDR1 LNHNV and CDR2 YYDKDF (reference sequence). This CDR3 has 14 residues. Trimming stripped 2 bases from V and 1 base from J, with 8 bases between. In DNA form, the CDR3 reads TGTGCCACCAGCAGAACCGACAGCCAAGAGACCCAGTACTTC. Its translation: CATSRTDSQETQYF.

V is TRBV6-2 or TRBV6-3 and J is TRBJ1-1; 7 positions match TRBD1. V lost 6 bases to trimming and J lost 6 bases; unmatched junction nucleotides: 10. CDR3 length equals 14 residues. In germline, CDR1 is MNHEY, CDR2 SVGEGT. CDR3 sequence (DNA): TGTGCCAGCAGAAAAACAGGGGTCTACGCTGAAGCTTTCTTT. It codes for CASRKTGVYAEAFF.

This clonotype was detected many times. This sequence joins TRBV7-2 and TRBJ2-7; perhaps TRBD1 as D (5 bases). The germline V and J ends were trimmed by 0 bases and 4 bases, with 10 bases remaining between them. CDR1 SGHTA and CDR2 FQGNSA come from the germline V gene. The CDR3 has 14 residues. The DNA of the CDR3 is TGTGCCAGCAGCTTAGCAGGGGCGCATTACGAGCAGTACTTC. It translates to CASSLAGAHYEQYF.

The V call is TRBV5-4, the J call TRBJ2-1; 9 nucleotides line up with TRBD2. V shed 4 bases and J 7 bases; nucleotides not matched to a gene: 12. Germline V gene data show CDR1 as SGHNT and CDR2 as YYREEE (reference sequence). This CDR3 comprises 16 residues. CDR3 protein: CASSAQAAGGGNEQFF. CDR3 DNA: TGTGCCAGCAGCGCACAAGCCGCGGGAGGGGGTAATGAGCAGTTCTTC.

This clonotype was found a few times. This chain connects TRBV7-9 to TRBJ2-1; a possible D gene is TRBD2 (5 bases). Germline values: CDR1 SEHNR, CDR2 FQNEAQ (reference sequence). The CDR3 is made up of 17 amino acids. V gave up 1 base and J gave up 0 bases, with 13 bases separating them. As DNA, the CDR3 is TGTGCCAGCAGCTTAGAAGGTAGCGCTTCCTCCTACAATGAGCAGTTCTTC. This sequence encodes CASSLEGSASSYNEQFF.

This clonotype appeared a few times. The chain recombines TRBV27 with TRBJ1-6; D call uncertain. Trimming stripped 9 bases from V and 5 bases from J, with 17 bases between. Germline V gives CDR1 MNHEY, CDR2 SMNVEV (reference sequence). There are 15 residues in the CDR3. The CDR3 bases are TGTGCCAGGAACCTTAAACGTTTAGATAATTCACCCCTCCACTTT. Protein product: CARNLKRLDNSPLHF.

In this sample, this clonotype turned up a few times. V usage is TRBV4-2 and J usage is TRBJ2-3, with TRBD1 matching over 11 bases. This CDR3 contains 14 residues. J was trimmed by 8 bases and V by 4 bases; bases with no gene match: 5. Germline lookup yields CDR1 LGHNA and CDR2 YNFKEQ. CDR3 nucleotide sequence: TGTGCCAGCAGCCCGGGACAGGGGGTTCTTACGCAGTATTTT. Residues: CASSPGQGVLTQYF.

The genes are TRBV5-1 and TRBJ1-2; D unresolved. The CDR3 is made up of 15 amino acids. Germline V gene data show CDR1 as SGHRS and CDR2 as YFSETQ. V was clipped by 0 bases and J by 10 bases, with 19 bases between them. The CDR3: CASSLETAIYAAYTF. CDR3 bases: TGCGCCAGCAGCTTGGAAACAGCCATCTATGCGGCCTACACCTTC.

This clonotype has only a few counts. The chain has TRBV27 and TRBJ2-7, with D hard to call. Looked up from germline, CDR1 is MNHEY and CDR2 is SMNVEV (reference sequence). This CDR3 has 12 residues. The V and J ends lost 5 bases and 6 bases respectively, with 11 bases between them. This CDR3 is CASSTNAAEQYF. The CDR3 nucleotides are TGTGCCAGCAGTACCAACGCCGCCGAGCAGTACTTC.